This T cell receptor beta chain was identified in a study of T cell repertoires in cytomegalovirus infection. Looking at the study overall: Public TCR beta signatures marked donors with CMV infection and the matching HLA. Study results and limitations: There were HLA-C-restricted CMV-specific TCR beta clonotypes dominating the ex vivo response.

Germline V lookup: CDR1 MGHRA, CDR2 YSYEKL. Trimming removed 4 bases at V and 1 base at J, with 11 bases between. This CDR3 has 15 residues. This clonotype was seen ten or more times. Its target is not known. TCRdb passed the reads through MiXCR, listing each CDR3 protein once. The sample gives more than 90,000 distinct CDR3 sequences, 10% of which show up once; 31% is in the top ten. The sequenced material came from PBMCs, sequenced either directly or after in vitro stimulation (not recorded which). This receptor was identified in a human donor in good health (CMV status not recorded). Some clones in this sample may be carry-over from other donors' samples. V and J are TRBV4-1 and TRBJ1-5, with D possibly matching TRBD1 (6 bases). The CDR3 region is CASSLEGGSNQPQHF. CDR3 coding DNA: TGCGCCAGCAGCCTGGAGGGGGGGAGCAATCAGCCCCAGCATTTT.